This T cell receptor beta chain was observed in a study of blood T cell repertoires in COVID-19. Overall study context: Samples representing acute and convalescent COVID-19 were sourced from the United States, Italy and Spain. Sample material is recorded as cDNA or gDNA derived from T cells, B-cell-depleted T cells, or PBMCs.

In the original processing: Amplifying reference gene primers gave estimates of nucleated cell counts. Libraries were prepared by immunoSEQ multiplex PCR; TCRdb keeps only in-frame clonotypes and omits some of them. V and J calls plus clone size are reproduced from that table; the DNA served to infer D and trimming. Seen here are tens of thousands of clones, 91% observed once, and the top ten hold approximately 3%. V shed 4 bases, J shed 3 bases, and the junction held 4 bases outside the gene matches. From germline, CDR1 is SGHVS and CDR2 FQNEAQ. The CDR3 contains 15 residues. The sequencing input was peripheral blood. The chain joins TRBV7-8 to TRBJ1-3; TRBD1 matches at 9 bases. This TCR was sampled from a man aged 45 to 65 with acute or convalescent COVID-19. The CDR3 loop is CASSWATGGGNTIYF. CDR3 in DNA: TGTGCCAGCAGCTGGGCGACAGGGGGTGGAAACACCATATATTTT.